The TCR beta chain under discussion was sequenced for a study of T cells after yellow fever vaccination (dated by TCRdb to between 2019 and 2020). About the full investigation: Libraries from fractions with low cell numbers were prepared with the SMART-Seq v4 Ultra Low Input RNA kit. To follow T-cell clones before and after both primary and booster YFV17D yellow fever vaccination, bulk TCR alpha and beta repertoires underwent longitudinal sequencing. Two healthy male donors, one aged 18 to 30 and one aged 30 to 39 years, made up the cohort. Blood was drawn at multiple timepoints before and after primary and secondary immunization, with bulk PBMC replicates and cell subsets isolated. The investigation overall reported the following: The study included only a couple of donors, which limits how far the findings can be generalized. Compared with the primary T-cell response, the secondary T-cell response was weaker but faster, peaking on day 5 rather than day 15. A small share of clonotypes was detected in both CD4 and CD8 compartments, with the overlap likely arising from convergent recombination. After the booster, most of the clones that had expanded following primary vaccination were detected again (roughly 96% of CD4 and 80% to 90% of CD8), which suggests that memory was broadly maintained. FACS-sorted repertoires could contain abundant contaminating clonotypes from the bulk population, so computational filtering was required.

The CDR3, cysteine through phenylalanine, is 13 amino acids long. Of the read, only the CDR3 DNA is kept; its 39 bases are in frame from base 1. For CDR1 and CDR2, the germline V gene lists SGHRS and YFSETQ. The V end loses 4 bases and the J end loses 9 bases, and a stretch of 17 bases separates them. TCR cDNA was synthesized by 5'RACE template switching, which introduced a universal primer site and unique molecular identifiers. Priming for cDNA synthesis came from both the TCR alpha and TCR beta constant segments. Libraries were amplified in two PCR steps, with sample barcodes and sequencing adapters added in the second step. Libraries were sequenced on Illumina HiSeq 2500 (2x100 bp) or NovaSeq (2x150 bp). Turning to the authors' computational methods: MIGEC handled demultiplexing of reads and collapsing into UMI consensus sequences, while MiXCR performed V(D)J alignment. Using edgeR on replicate PBMC samples, clonotypes were called vaccine-responding if FDR was below 0.01 and the log2 fold change was above 5 up to day 15. Bulk clonotypes were assigned CD4 or CD8 identity according to which sequenced CD4 or CD8 repertoire held them at higher abundance. TCRdb reanalyzed the raw reads on its own, using fastp at Q25 for trimming and MiXCR for clone calling, and kept in-frame beta chains. For every CDR3 protein sequence, its rows merge into one entry that carries the most common genes and DNA. These V and J calls are TCRdb output, not the study's own analysis. For this sample there are about 510,000 distinct CDR3 sequences; roughly 22% appear just once. The ten biggest clones cover roughly 16% of the sample.

In the case of this clonotype: Its recognized antigen is unknown. There are no base qualities to consult, and no much larger clone falls within one base.

The meaning of the sample's treatment or condition label: live attenuated yellow fever vaccine strain. Two biological replicates of bulk PBMCs were collected at each blood-draw timepoint. PBMCs were isolated from peripheral blood using a standard Ficoll-Paque protocol. RNA was extracted with TriZol from bulk PBMCs, CD4 and CD8 fractions, and dextramer-positive and dextramer-negative fractions. The receptor was derived from a man younger than 30 who received the YFV17D yellow fever vaccine. In this chain, TRBV5-1 is recombined with TRBJ2-7; the D gene is unclear. This specimen was PBMCs, taken less than 25 days after the first yellow fever vaccination. The CDR3 region reads CASSPLENSGQYF. The DNA sequence is as follows: TGCGCCAGCAGCCCCCTTGAAAATTCTGGGCAGTACTTC.